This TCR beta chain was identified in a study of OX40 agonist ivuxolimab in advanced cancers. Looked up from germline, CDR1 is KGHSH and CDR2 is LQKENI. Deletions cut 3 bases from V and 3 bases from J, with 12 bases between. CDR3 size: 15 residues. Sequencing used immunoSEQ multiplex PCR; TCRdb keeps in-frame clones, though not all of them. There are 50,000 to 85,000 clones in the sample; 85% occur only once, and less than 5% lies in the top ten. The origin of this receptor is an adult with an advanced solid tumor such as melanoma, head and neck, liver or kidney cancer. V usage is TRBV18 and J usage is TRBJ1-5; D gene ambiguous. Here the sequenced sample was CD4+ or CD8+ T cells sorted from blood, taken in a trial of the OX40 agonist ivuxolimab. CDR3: CASSPSQAVNQPQHF. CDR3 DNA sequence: TGTGCCAGCTCACCTTCCCAGGCAGTCAATCAGCCCCAGCATTTT.